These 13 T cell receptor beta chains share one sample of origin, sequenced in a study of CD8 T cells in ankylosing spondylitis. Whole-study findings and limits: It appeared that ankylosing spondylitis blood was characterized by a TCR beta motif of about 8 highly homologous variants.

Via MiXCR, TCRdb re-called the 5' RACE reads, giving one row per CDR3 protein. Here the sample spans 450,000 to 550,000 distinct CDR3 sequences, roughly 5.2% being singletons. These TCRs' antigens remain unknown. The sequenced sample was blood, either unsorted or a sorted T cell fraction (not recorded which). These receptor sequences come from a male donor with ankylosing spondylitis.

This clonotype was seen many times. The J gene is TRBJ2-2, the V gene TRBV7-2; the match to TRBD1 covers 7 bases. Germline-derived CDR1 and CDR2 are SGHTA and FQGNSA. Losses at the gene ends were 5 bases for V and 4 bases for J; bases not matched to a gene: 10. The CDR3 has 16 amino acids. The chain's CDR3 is CASSILGGGITGELFF. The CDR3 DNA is TGTGCCAGCAGCATACTAGGGGGCGGAATCACCGGGGAGCTGTTTTTT.

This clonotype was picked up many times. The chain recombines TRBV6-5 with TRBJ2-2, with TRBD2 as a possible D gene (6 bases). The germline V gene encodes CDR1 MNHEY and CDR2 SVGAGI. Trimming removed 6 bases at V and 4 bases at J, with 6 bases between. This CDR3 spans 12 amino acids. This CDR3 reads CASRRGTGELFF. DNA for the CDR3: TGTGCCAGCAGGCGGGGCACCGGGGAGCTGTTTTTT.

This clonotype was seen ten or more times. CDR3 DNA sequence: TGTGCCAGCAGCCAGAGCCATGGGGATGGCTACACCTTC. Amino acids: CASSQSHGDGYTF. The chain couples TRBV7-3 to TRBJ1-2; D is ambiguous. The CDR3 is made up of 13 amino acids. The V end was cut by 5 bases, the J end by 6 bases, with 13 bases between. Germline CDR1 is SGHTA and CDR2 is FQGTGA.

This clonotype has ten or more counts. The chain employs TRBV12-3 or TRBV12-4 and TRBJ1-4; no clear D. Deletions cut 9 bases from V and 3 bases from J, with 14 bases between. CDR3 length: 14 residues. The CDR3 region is CASQFRGPNEKLFF. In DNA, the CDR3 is TGTGCCAGTCAGTTTCGGGGTCCTAATGAAAAACTGTTTTTT.

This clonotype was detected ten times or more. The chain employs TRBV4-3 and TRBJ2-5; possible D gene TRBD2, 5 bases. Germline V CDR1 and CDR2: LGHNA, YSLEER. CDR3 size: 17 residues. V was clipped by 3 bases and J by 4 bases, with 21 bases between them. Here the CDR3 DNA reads TGCGCCAGCAGCCATGCTTTCGGAGGCCTAATACGAGAGACCCAGTACTTC. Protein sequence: CASSHAFGGLIRETQYF.

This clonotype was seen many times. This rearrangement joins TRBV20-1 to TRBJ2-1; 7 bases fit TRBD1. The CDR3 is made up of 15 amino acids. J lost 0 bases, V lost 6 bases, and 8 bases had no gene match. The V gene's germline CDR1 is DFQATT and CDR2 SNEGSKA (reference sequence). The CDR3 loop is CSADGQAGSYNEQFF. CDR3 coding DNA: TGCAGTGCCGATGGACAGGCGGGCTCCTACAATGAGCAGTTCTTC.

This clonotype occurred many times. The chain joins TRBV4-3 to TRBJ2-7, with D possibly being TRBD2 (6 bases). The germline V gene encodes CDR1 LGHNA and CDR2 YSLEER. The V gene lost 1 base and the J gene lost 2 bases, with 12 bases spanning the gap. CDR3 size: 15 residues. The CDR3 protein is CASSQGWGEAYEQYF. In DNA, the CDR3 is TGCGCCAGCAGCCAAGGATGGGGGGAAGCCTACGAGCAGTACTTC.

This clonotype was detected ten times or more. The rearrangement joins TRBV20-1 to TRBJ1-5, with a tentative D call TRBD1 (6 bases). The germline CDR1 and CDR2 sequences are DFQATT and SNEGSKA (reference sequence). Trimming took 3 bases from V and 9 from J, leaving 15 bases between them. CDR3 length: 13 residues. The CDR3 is CSASPGGGRPQHF. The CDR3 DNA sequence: TGCAGTGCTAGTCCGGGGGGCGGACGGCCCCAGCATTTT.

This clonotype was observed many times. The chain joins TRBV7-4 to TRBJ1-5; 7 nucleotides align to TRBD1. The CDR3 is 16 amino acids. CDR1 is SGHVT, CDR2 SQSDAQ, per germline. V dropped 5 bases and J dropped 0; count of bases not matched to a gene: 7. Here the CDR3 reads CASSPRTGISNQPQHF. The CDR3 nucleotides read TGTGCCAGCAGCCCGAGGACAGGCATTAGCAATCAGCCCCAGCATTTT.

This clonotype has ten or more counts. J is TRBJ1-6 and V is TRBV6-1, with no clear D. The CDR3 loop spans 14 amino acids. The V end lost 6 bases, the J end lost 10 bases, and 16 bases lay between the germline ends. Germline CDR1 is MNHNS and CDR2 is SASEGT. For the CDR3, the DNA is TGTGCCAGCAGGGAGAACAGCGTAGGGTCACCCCTCCACTTT. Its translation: CASRENSVGSPLHF.

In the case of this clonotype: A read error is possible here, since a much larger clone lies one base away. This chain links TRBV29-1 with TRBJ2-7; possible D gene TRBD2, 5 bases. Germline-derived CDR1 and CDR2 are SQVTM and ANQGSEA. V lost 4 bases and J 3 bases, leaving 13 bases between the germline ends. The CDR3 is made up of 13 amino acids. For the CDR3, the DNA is TGCAGCGTTGGTTGGGAGAGAAGCTACGAGCAGTACTTC. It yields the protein CSVGWERSYEQYF.

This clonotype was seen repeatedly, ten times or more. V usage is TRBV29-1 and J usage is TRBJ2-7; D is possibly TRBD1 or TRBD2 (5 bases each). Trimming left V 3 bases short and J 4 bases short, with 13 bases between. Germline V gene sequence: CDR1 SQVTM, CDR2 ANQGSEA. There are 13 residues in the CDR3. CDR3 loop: CSVEGETVYEQYF. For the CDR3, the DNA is TGCAGCGTTGAGGGGGAGACGGTGTACGAGCAGTACTTC.

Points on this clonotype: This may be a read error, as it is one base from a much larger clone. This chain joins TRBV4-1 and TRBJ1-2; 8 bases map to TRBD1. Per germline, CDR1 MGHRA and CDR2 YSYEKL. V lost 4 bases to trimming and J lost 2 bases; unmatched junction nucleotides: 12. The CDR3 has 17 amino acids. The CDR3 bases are TGCGCCAGCAGCCGATTTATACCGGGACAGGTGAACTATGGCTACACCTTC. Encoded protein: CASSRFIPGQVNYGYTF.